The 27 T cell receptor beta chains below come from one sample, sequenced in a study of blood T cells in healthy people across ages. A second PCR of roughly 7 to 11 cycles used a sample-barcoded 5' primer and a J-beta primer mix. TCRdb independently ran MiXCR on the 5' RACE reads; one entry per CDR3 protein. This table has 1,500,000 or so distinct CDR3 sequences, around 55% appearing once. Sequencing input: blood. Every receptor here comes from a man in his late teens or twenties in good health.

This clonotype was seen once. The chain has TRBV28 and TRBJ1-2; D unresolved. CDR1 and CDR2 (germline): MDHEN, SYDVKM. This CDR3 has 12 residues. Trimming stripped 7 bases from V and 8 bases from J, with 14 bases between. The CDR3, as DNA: TGTGCCAGCATGGGGAATTTAAGGGGCTACACCTTC. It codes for CASMGNLRGYTF.

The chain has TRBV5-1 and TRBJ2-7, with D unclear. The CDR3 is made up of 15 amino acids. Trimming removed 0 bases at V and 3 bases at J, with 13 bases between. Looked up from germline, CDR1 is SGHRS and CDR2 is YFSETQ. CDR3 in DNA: TGCGCCAGCAGCTTGGAAGCCTCTGCCATCTACGAGCAGTACTTC. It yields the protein CASSLEASAIYEQYF.

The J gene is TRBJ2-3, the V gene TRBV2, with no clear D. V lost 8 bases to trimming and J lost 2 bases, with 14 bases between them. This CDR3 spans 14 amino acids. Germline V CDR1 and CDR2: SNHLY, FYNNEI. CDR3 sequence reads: CASREPTPTDTQYF. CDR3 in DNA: TGTGCCAGCCGCGAGCCCACCCCCACAGATACGCAGTATTTT.

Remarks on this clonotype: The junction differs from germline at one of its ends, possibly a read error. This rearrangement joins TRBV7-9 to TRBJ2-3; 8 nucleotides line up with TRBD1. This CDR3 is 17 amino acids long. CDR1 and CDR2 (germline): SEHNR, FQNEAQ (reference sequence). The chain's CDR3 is CASSFLIAGIGTGTQYF. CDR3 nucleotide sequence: TGTGCCAGCAGCTTTCTAATCGCGGGGATTGGGACAGGTACGCAGTATTTT.

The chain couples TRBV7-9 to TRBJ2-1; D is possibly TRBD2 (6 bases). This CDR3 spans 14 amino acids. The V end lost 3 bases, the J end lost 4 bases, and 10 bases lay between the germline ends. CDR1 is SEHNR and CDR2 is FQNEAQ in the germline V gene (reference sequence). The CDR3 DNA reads TGTGCCAGCAGCTTCCGGGAGAATTACAATGAGCAGTTCTTC. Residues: CASSFRENYNEQFF.

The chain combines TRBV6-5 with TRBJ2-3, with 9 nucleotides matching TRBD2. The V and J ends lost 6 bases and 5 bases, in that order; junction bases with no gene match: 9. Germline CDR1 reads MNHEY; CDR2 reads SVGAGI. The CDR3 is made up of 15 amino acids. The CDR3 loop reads CASRSGTSFGDTQYF. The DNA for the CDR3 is TGTGCCAGCAGGTCCGGGACTAGCTTTGGAGATACGCAGTATTTT.

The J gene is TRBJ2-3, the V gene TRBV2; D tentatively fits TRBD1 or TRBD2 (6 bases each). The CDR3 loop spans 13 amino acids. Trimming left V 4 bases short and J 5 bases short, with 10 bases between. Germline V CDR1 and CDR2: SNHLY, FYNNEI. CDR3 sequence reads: CASSVGGGDTQYF. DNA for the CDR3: TGTGCCAGCAGTGTAGGAGGGGGAGATACGCAGTATTTT.

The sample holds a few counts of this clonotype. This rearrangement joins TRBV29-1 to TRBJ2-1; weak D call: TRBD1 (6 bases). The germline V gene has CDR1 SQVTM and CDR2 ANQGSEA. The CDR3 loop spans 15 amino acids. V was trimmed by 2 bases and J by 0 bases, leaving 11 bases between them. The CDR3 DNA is TGCAGCGTTGAATCCTTGGACAGCTCCTACAATGAGCAGTTCTTC. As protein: CSVESLDSSYNEQFF.

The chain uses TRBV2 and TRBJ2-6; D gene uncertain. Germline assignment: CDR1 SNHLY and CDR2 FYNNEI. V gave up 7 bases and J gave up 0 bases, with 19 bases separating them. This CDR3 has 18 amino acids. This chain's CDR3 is CASNPLQRDRSGANVLTF. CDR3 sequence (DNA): TGTGCCAGCAATCCCCTACAAAGGGATCGCTCTGGGGCCAACGTCCTGACTTTC.

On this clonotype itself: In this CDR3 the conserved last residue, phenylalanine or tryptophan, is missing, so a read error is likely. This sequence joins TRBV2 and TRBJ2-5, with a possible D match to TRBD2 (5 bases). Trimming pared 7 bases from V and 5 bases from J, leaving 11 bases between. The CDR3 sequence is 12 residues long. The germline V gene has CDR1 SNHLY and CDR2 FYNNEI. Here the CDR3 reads CASTRTPETQYL. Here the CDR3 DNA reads TGTGCCAGCACTAGGACTCCCGAGACCCAGTACCTC.

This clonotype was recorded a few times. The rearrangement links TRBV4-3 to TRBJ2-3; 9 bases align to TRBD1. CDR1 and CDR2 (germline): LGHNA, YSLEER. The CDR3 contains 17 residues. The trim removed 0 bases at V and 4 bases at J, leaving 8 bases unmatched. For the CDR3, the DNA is TGCGCCAGCAGCCAAGACGGCACAGGGGGCGTCTCAGATACGCAGTATTTT. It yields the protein CASSQDGTGGVSDTQYF.

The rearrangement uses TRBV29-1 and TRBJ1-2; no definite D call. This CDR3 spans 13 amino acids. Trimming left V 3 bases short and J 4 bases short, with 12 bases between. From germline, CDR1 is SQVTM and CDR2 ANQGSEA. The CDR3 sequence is CSVEAGRGYGYTF. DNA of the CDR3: TGCAGCGTTGAGGCCGGCCGGGGCTATGGCTACACCTTC.

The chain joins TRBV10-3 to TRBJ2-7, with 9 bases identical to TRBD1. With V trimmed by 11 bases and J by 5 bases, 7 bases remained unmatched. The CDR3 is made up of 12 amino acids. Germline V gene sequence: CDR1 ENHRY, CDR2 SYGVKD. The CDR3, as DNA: TGTGCCTCCGGACAGGGGAGAGACGAGCAGTACTTC. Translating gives CASGQGRDEQYF.

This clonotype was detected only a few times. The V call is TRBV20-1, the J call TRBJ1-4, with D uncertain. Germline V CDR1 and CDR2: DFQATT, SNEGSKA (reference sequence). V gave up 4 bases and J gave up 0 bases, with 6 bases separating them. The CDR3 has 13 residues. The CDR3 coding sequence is TGCAGTGCTATGATTGCAACTAATGAAAAACTGTTTTTT. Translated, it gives CSAMIATNEKLFF.

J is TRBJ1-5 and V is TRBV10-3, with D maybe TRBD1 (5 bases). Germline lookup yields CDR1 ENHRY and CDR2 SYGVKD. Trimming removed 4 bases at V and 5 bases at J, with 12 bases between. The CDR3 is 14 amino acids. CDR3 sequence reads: CAISAREGDQPQHF. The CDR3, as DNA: TGTGCCATCAGTGCGAGAGAAGGGGATCAGCCCCAGCATTTT.

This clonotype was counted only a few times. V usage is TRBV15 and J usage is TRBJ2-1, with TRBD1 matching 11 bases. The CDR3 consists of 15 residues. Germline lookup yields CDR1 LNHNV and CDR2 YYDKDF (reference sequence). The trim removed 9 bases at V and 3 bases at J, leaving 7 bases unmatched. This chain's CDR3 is CATLPGTGGYNEQFF. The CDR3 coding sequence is TGTGCCACACTACCCGGGACAGGGGGCTACAATGAGCAGTTCTTC. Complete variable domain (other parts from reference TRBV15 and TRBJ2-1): DAMVIQNPRYQVTQFGKPVTLSCSQTLNHNVMYWYQQKSSQAPKLLFHYYDKDFNNEADTPDNFQSRRPNTSFCFLDIRSPGLGDTAMYLCATLPGTGGYNEQFFGPGTRLTVL.

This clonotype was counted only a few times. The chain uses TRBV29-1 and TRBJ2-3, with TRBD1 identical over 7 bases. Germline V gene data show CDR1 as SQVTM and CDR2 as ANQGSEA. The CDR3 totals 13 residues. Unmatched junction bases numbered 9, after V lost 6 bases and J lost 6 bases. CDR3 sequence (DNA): TGCAGCGTCCCTCGGACAGGCTTGGATACGCAGTATTTT. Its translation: CSVPRTGLDTQYF.

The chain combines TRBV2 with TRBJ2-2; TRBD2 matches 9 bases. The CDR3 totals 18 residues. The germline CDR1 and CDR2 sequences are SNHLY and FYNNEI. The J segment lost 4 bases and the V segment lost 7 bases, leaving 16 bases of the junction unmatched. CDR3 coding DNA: TGTGCCAGCAACGCCGGATGGGCGGGGGGGCCTGTCACCGGGGAGCTGTTTTTT. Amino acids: CASNAGWAGGPVTGELFF.

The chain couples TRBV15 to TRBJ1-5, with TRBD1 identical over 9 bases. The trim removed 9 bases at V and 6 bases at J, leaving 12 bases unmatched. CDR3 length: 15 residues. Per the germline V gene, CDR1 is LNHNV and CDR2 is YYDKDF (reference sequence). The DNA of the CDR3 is TGTGCCACTACGGTGGACAGGGGCTCTGGTCAGCCCCAGCATTTT. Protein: CATTVDRGSGQPQHF.

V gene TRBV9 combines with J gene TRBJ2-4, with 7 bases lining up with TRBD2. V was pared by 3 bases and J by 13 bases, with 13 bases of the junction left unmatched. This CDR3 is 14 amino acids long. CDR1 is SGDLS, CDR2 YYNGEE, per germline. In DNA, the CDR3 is TGTGCCAGCAGCGGGCGGTGGGGCGGGGGTGAGCAGTACTTC. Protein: CASSGRWGGGEQYF.

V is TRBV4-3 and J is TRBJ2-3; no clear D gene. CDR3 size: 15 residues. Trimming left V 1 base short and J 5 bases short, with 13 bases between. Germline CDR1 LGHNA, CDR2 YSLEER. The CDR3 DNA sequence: TGCGCCAGCAGCCAAGTAGGATCGTTGGGAGATACGCAGTATTTT. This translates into CASSQVGSLGDTQYF.

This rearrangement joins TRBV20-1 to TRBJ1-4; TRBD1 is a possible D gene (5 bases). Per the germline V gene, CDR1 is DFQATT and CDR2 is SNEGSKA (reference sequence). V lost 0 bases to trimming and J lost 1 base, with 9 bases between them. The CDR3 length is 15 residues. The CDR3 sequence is CSARDFGGTNEKLFF. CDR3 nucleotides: TGCAGTGCTAGAGATTTCGGGGGAACTAATGAAAAACTGTTTTTT.

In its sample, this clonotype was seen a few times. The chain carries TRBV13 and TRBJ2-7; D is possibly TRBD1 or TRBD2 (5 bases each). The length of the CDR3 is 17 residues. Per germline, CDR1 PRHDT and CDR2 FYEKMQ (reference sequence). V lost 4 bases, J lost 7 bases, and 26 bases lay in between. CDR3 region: CASSSIRSRYRRGEQYF. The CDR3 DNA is TGTGCCAGCAGCTCCATCCGTTCAAGGTACAGGAGAGGGGAGCAGTACTTC.

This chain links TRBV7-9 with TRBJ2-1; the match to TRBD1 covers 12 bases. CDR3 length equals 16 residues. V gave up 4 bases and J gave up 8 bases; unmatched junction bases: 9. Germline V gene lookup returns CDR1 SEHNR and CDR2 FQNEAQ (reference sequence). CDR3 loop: CASSYSTGTGGDEQFF. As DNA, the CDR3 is TGTGCCAGCAGCTACTCTACCGGGACAGGGGGCGATGAGCAGTTCTTC.

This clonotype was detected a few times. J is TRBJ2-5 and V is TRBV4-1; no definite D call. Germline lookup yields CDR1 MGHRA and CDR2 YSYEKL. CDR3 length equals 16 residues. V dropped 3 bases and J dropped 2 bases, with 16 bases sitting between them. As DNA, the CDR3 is TGCGCCAGCAGCCACCCCACGGAACGCGTACAAGAGACCCAGTACTTC. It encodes CASSHPTERVQETQYF.

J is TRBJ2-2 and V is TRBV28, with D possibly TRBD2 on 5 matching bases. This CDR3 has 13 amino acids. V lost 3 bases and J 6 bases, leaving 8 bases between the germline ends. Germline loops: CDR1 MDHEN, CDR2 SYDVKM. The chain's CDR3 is CASSFKAAGELFF. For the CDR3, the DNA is TGTGCCAGCAGTTTTAAAGCGGCCGGGGAGCTGTTTTTT.

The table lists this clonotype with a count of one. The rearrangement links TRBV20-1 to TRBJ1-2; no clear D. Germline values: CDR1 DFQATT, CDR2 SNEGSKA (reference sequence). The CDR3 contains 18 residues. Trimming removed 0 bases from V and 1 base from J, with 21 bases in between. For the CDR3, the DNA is TGCAGTGCTAGAGATCTGAGACGGGCCTATAAAGATAACTATGGCTACACCTTC. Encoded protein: CSARDLRRAYKDNYGYTF.